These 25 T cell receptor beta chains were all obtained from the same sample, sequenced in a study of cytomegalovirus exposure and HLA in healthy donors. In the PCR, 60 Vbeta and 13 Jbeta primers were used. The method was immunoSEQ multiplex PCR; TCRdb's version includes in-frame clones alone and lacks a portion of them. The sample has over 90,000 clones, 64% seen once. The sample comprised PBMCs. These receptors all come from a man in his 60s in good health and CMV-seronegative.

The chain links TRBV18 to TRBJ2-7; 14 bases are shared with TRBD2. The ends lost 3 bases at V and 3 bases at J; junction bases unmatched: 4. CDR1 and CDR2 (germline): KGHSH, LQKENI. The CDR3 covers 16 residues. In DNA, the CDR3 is TGTGCCAGCTCACCTACCGGGACTAGCGGGAGCTACGAGCAGTACTTC. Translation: CASSPTGTSGSYEQYF.

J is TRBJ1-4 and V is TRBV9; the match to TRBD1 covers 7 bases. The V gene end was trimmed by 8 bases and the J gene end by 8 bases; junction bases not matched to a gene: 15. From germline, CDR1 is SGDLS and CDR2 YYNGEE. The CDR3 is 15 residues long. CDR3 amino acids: CASRRTGTEEEKLFF. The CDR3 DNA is TGTGCCAGTAGAAGGACCGGGACAGAGGAGGAAAAACTGTTTTTT.

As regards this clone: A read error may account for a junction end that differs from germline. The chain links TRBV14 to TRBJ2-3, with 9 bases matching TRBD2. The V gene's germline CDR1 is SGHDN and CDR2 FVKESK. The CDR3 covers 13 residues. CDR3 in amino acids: CASSQDFRTSENF. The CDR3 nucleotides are TGTGCCAGCAGCCAAGATTTCAGGACTAGCGAAAATTTT.

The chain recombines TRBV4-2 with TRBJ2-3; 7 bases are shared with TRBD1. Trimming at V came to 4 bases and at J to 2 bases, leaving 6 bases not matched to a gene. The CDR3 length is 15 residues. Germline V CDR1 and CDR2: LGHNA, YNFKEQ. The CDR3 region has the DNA TGTGCCAGCAGCCGAAGACAGGGAAACACAGATACGCAGTATTTT. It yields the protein CASSRRQGNTDTQYF.

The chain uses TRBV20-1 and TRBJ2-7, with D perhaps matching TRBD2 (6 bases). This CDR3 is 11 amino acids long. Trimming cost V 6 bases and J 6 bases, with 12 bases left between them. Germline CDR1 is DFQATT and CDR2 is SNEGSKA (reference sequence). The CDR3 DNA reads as TGCAGTGCAACACTAGCAACCGAGCAGTACTTC. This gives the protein CSATLATEQYF.

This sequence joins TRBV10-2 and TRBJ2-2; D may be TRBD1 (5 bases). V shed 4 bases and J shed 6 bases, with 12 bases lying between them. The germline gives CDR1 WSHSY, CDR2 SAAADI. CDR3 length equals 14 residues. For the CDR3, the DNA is TGCGCCAGCAGTGTGACAGTAACCCCCGGGGAGCTGTTTTTT. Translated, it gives CASSVTVTPGELFF.

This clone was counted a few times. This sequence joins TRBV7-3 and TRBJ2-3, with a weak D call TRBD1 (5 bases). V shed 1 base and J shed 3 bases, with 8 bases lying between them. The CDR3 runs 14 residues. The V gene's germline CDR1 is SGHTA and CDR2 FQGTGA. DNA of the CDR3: TGTGCCAGCAGCTTAAATGCAGGGACAGATACGCAGTATTTT. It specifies CASSLNAGTDTQYF.

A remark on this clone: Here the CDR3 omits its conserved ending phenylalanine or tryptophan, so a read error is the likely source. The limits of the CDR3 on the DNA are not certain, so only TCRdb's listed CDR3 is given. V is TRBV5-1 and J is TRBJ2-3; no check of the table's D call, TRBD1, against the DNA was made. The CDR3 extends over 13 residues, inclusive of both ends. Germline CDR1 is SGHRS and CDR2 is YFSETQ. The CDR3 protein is CASRRDPTGGFRL.

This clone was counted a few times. This chain's CDR3 is CASSVLRTGGSYGYTF. In nucleotides, the CDR3 is TGTGCCAGTAGCGTACTCCGGACAGGGGGCAGCTATGGCTACACCTTC. This rearrangement joins TRBV19 to TRBJ1-2, with 11 bases lining up with TRBD1. V gave up 6 bases and J gave up 4 bases; unmatched junction bases: 10. The CDR3 contains 16 residues. CDR1 and CDR2 (germline): LNHDA, SQIVND (reference sequence).

CDR3 coding DNA: TGTGCCAGCAGTCCCCTCTGGAGGGGTAGTAATCAGCCCCAGCATTTT. Protein: CASSPLWRGSNQPQHF. The rearrangement links TRBV28 to TRBJ1-5; TRBD1 might be the D (5 bases). CDR1 is MDHEN and CDR2 is SYDVKM in the germline V gene. The CDR3 length is 16 residues. Trimming pared 5 bases from V and 4 bases from J, leaving 18 bases between.

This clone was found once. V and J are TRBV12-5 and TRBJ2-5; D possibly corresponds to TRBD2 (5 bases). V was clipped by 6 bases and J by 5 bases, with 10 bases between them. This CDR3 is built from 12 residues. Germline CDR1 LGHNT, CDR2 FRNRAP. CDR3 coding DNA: TGTGCTAGTGGGGCGGACTGGGAGACCCAGTACTTC. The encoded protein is CASGADWETQYF. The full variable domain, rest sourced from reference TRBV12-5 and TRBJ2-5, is DARVTQTPRHKVTEMGQEVTMRCQPILGHNTVFWYRQTMMQGLELLAYFRNRAPLDDSGMPKDRFSAEMPDATLATLKIQPSEPRDSAVYFCASGADWETQYFGPGTRLLVL.

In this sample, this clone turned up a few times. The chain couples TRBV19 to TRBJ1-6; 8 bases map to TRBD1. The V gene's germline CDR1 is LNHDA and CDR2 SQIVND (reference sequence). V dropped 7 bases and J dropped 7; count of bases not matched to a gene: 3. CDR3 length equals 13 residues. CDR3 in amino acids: CASTDRANSPLHF. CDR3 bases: TGTGCCAGTACGGACAGGGCAAATTCACCCCTCCACTTT.

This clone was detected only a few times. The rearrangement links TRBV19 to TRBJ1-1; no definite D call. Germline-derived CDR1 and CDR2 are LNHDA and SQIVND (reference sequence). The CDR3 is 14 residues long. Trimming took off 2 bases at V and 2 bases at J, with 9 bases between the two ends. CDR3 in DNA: TGTGCCAGTAGTATAAGTGGCGGTAACACTGAAGCTTTCTTT. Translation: CASSISGGNTEAFF.

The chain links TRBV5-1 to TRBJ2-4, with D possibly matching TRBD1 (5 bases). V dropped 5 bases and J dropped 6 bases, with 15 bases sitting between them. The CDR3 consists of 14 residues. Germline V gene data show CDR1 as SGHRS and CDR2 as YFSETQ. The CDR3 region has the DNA TGCGCCAGCAGGGCGATTCAAGGGGCAAACATTCAGTACTTC. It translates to CASRAIQGANIQYF.

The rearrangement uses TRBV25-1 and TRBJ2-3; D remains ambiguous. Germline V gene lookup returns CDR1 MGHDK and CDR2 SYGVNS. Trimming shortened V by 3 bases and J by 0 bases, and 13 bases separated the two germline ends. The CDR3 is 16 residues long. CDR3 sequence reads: CASSERKTPSTDTQYF. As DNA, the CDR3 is TGTGCCAGCAGTGAGCGGAAGACCCCTAGCACAGATACGCAGTATTTT.

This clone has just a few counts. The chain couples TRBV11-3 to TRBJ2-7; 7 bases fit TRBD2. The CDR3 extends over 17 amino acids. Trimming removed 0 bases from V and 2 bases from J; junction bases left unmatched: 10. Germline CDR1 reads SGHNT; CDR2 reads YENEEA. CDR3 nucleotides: TGTGCCAGCAGCTTAGACCTCCGGTCGGGAGGCCCCTACGAGCAGTACTTC. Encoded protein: CASSLDLRSGGPYEQYF.

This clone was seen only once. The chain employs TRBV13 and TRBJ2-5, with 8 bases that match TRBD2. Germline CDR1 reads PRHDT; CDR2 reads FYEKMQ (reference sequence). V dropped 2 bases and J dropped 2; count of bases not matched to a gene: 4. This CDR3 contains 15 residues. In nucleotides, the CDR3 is TGTGCCAGCAGCTTAACGGGACTAGGGCAAGAGACCCAGTACTTC. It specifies CASSLTGLGQETQYF.

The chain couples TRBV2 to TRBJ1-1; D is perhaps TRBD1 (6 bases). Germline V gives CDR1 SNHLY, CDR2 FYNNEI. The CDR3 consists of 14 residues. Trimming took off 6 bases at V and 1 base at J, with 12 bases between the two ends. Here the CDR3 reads CASSDLDRNTEAFF. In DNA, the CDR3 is TGTGCCAGCAGCGATCTGGACAGGAACACTGAAGCTTTCTTT.

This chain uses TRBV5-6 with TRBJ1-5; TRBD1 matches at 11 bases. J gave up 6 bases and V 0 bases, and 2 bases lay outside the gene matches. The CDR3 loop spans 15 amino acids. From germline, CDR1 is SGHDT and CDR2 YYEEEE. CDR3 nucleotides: TGTGCCAGCAGCTTGGGGACAGGGGGCGTTCAGCCCCAGCATTTT. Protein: CASSLGTGGVQPQHF. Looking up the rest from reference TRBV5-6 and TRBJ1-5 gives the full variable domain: DAGVTQSPTHLIKTRGQQVTLRCSPKSGHDTVSWYQQALGQGPQFIFQYYEEEERQRGNFPDRFSGHQFPNYSSELNVNALLLGDSALYLCASSLGTGGVQPQHFGDGTRLSIL.

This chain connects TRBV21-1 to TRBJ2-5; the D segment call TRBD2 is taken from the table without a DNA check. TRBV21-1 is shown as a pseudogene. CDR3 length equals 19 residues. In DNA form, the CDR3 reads TGTGCCAGCAGCAAAAGGGGAAATAGGGGCGGGGGGTTCCAAGAGACCCAGTACTTC. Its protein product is CASSKRGNRGGGFQETQYF.

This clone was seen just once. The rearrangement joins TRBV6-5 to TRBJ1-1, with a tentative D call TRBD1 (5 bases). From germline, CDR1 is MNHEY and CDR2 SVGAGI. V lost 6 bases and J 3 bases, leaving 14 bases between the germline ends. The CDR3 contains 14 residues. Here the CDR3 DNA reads TGTGCCAGCAGCCTCCGGGGGGGTCACACTGAAGCTTTCTTT. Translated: CASSLRGGHTEAFF.

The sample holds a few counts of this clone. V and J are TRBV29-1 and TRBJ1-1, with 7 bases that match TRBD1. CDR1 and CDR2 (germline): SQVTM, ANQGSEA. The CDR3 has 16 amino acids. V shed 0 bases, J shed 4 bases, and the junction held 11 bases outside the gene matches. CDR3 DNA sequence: TGCAGCGTTGAAGAAGGGACAGCAGGGTGGGGCACTGAAGCTTTCTTT. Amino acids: CSVEEGTAGWGTEAFF.

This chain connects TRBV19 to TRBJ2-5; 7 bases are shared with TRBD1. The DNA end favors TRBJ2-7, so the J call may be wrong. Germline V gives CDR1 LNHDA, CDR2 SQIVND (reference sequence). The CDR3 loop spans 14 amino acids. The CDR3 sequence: CASNQQGLTYEQYF. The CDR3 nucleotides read TGTGCCAGTAATCAACAGGGGTTAACCTACGAGCAGTACTTC.

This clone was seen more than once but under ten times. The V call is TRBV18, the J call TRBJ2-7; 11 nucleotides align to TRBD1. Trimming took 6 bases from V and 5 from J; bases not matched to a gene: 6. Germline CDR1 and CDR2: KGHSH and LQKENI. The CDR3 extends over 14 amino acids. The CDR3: CASSNKGQGDEQYF. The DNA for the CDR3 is TGTGCCAGCTCTAATAAGGGACAGGGGGACGAGCAGTACTTC.

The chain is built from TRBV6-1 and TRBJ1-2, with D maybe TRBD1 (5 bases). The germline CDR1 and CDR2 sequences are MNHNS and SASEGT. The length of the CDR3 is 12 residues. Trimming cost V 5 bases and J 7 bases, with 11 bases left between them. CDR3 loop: CASSRQGGGYTF. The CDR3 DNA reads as TGTGCCAGCAGTAGGCAGGGTGGTGGCTACACCTTC.